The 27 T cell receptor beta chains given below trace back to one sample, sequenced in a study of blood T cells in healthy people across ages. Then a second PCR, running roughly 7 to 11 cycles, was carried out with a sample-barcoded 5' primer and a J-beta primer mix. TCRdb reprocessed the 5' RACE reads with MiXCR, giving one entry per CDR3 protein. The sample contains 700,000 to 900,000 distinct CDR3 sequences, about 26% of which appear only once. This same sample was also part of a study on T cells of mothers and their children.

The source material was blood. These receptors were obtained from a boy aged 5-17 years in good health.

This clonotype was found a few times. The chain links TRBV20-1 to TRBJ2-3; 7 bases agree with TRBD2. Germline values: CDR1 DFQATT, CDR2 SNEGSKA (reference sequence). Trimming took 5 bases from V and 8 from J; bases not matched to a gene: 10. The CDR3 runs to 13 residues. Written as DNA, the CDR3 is TGCAGTGCTTTGACTAGCCGAGCAGCTACGCAGTATTTT. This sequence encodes CSALTSRAATQYF.

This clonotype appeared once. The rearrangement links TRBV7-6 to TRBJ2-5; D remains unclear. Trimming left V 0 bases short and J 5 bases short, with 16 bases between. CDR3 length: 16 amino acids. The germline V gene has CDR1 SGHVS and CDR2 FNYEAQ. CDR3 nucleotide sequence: TGTGCCAGCAGCTTAGCAGGCCCCGGGCCGCGGGAGACCCAGTACTTC. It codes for CASSLAGPGPRETQYF. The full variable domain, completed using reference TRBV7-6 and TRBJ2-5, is GAGVSQSPRYKVTKRGQDVALRCDPISGHVSLYWYRQALGQGPEFLTYFNYEAQQDKSGLPNDRFSAERPEGSISTLTIQRTEQRDSAMYRCASSLAGPGPRETQYFGPGTRLLVL.

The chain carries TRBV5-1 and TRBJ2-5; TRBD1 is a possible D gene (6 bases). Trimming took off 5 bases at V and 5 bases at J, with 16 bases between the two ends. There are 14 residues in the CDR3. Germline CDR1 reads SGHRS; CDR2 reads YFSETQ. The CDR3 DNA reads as TGCGCCAGCAGGCCCGACAGGATCAACGAGACCCAGTACTTC. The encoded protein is CASRPDRINETQYF.

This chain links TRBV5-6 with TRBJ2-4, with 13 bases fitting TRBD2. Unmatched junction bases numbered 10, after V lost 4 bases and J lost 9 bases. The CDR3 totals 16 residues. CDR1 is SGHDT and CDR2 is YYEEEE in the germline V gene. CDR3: CASSTWTSGRYGIQYF. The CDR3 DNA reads TGTGCCAGCAGCACGTGGACTAGCGGGAGATACGGCATTCAGTACTTC.

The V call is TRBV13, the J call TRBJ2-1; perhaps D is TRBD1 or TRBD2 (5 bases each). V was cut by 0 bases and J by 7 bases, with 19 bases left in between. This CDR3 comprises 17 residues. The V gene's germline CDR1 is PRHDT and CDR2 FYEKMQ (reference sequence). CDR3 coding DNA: TGTGCCAGCAGCTTAGGCCCTGGACTCGCACCAGGGAATGAGCAGTTCTTC. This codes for CASSLGPGLAPGNEQFF.

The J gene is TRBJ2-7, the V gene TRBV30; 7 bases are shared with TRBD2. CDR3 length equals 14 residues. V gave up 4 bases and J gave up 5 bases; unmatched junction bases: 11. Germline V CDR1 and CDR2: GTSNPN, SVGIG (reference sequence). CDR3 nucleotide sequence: TGTGCCTGGATGAGGTCGGGGGGAGGCGACGAGCAGTACTTC. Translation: CAWMRSGGGDEQYF.

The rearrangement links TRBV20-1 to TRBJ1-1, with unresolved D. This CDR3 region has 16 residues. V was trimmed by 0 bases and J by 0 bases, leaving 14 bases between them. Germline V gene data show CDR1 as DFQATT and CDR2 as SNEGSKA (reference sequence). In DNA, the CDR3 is TGCAGTGCTAGAGAGCCCACGCAGGCTTTGAACACTGAAGCTTTCTTT. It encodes CSAREPTQALNTEAFF.

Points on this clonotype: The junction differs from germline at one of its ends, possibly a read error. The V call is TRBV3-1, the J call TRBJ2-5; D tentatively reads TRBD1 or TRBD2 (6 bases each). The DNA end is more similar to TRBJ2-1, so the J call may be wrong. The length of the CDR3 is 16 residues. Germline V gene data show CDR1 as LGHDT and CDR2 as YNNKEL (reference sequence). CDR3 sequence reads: CASTQPSRDKSNEQFF. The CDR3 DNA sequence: TGTGCCAGCACCCAACCCTCGCGGGACAAGAGTAATGAGCAGTTCTTC.

DNA for the CDR3: TGTGCCAGCAGCTTACTAGGGGCGAGGGAGACCCAGTACTTC. This sequence encodes CASSLLGARETQYF. The genes are TRBV7-9 and TRBJ2-5; D perhaps matches TRBD1 (5 bases). The CDR3 loop spans 14 amino acids. Trimming took off 2 bases at V and 5 bases at J, with 12 bases between the two ends. CDR1 is SEHNR, CDR2 FQNEAQ, per germline (reference sequence).

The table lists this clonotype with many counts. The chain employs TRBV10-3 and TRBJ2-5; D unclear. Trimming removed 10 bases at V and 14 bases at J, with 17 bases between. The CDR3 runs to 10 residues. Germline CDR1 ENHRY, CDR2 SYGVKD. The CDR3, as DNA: TGTGCCACCGAAAATGGGCAGGAATACTTC. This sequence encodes CATENGQEYF.

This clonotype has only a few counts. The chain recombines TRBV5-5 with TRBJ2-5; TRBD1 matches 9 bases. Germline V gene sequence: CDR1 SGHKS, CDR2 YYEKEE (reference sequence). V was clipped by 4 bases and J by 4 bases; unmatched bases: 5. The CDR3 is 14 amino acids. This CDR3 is CASSTGQGTETQYF. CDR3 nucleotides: TGTGCCAGCAGCACTGGACAGGGGACAGAGACCCAGTACTTC. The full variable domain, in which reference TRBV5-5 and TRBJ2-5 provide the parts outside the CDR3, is DAGVTQSPTHLIKTRGQQVTLRCSPISGHKSVSWYQQVLGQGPQFIFQYYEKEERGRGNFPDRFSARQFPNYSSELNVNALLLGDSALYLCASSTGQGTETQYFGPGTRLLVL.

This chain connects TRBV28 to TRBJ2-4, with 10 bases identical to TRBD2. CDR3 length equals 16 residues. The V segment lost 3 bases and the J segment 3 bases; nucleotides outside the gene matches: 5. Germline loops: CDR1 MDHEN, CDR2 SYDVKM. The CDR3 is CASSFSGGRDKNIQYF. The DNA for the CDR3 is TGTGCCAGCAGTTTTAGCGGGGGGCGAGACAAAAACATTCAGTACTTC.

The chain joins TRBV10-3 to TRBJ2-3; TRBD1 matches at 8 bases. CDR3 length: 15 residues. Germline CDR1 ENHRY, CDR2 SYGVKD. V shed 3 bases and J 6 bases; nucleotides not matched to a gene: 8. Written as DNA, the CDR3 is TGTGCCATCAGTGACTGGGACAGGAATCTCGATACGCAGTATTTT. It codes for CAISDWDRNLDTQYF.

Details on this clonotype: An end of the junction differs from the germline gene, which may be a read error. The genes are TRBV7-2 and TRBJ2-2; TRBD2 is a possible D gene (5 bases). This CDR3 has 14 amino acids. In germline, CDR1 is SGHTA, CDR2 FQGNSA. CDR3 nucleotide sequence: TGTGCCAGCAGCCGGGGTCTTGACACCGAGGAGCTGTTTTTT. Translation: CASSRGLDTEELFF.

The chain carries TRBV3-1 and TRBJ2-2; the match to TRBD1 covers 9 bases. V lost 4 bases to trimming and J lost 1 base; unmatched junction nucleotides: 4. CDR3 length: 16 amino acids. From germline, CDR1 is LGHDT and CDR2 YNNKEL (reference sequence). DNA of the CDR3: TGTGCCAGCAGCCCGACGGGACAGGGGAACACCGGGGAGCTGTTTTTT. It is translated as CASSPTGQGNTGELFF.

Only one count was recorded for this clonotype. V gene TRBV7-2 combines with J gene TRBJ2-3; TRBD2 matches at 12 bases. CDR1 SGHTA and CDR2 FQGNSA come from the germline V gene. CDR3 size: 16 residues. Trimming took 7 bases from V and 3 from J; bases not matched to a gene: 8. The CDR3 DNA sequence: TGTGCCAGCAAGACTAGCGGGGGTGGATATACAGATACGCAGTATTTT. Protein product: CASKTSGGGYTDTQYF.

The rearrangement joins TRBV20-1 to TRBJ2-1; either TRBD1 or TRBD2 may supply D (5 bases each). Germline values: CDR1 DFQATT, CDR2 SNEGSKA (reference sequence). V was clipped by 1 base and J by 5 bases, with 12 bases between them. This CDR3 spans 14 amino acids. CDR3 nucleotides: TGCAGTGCTAGAGCGCCGGGGCGAGACAATGAGCAGTTCTTC. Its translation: CSARAPGRDNEQFF.

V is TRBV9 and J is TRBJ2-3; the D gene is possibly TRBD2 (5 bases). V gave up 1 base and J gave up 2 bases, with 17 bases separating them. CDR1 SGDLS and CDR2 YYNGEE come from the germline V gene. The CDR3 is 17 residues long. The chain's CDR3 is CASSVRSSPTSTDTQYF. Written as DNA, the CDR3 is TGTGCCAGCAGCGTAAGGTCTAGCCCTACGTCCACAGATACGCAGTATTTT.

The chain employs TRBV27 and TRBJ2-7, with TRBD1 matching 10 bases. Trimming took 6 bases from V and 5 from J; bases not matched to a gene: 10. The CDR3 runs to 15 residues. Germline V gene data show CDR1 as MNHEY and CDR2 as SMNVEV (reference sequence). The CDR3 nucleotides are TGTGCCAGCAGCCGGGCACGGGACAGGGGCAACGAGCAGTACTTC. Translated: CASSRARDRGNEQYF.

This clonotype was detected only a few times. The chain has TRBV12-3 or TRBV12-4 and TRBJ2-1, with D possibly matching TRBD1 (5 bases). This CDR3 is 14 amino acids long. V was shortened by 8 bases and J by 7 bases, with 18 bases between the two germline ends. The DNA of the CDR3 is TGTGCCAGCGAGATTGAAGGCAGGGTAAATGAGCAGTTCTTC. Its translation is CASEIEGRVNEQFF.

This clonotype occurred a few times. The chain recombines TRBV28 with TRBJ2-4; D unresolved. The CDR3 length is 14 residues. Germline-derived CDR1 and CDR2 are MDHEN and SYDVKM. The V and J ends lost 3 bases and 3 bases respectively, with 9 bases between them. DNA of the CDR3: TGTGCCAGCAGTTTCCTGGAGAACAAAAACATTCAGTACTTC. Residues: CASSFLENKNIQYF.

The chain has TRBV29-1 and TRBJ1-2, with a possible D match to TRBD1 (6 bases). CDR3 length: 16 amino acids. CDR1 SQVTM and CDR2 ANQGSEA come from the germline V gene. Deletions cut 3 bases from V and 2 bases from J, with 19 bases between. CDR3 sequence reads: CSVEGGPLPPNYGYTF. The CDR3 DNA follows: TGCAGCGTTGAGGGGGGGCCACTACCCCCAAACTATGGCTACACCTTC.

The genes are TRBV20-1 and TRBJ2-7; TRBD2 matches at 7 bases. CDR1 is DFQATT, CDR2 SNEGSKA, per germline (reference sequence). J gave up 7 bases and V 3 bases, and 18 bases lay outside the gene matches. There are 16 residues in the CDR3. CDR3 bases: TGCAGTGCTAGCGGCTTGGAGGGGAGGGGAGGAAGGGAGCAGTACTTC. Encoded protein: CSASGLEGRGGREQYF.

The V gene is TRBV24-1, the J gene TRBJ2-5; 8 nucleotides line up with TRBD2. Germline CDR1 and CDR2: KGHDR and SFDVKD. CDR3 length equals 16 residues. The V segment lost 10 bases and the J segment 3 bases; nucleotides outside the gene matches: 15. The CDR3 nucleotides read TGTGCCACTGGCGGGGGGAGAGAGGGGATCGAAGAGACCCAGTACTTC. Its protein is CATGGGREGIEETQYF.

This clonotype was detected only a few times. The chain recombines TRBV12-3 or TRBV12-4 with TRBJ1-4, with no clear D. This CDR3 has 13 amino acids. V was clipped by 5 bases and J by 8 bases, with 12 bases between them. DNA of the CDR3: TGTGCCAGCAGTCTAAACCTGGGGGAAAAACTGTTTTTT. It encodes CASSLNLGEKLFF.

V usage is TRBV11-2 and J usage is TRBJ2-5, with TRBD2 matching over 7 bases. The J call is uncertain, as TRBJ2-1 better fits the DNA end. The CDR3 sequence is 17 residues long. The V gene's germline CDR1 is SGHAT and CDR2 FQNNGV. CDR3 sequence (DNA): TGTGCCAGCAGCTTCCGGACAATCCAGGGAGGGCACACTGAGCAGTTCTTC. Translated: CASSFRTIQGGHTEQFF.

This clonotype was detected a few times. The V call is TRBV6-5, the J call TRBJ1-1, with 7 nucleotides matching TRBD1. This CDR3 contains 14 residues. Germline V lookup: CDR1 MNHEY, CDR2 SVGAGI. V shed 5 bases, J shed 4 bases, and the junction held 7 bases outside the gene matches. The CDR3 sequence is CASSLLQGSTEAFF. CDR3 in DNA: TGTGCCAGCAGTCTTCTACAGGGGAGCACTGAAGCTTTCTTT.